This entry describes one TCR beta chain. No antigen is known for it. One base away there is no much larger clone; base qualities are not given. The data originate from a study of blood T cell repertoires in COVID-19 (dated by TCRdb to the early 2020s). The study in broad terms: Collaborator samples came from the United States, Italy and Spain and covered acute and convalescent phases of COVID-19. Samples came from the ongoing ImmuneRACE study (first 160 participants) plus 1,254 subjects from 6 global collaborators. Where HLA class I and class II types were available, the types were taken from metadata supplied by the sample provider, not from assay-based typing. The repertoires were released in a freely available public database intended as a resource for research on the immune response to SARS-CoV-2. The material from the prospective study consisted of cDNA or gDNA derived from T cells, B-cell-depleted T cells, or PBMCs. The sample metadata nearly always contained a de-identified subject ID, COVID-19 status, age in years and sex. Deeply sampled blood TCRbeta repertoires from subjects exposed to, actively infected with, or recovered from COVID-19 were included in the dataset.

Study-level results and caveats: The amount of clinical and demographic metadata varied by source and participant and was provided uncurated.

One collaborating source in Seattle enrolled patients during active infection and followed them longitudinally through the course of disease. Each collaborating institution followed its own protocols to collect whole blood in K2EDTA tubes. For TCRbeta analysis, collaborator samples were shipped as frozen whole blood, as isolated PBMCs, or as DNA extracted from either sample type. The CDR3, cysteine through phenylalanine, is 17 amino acids long. Only the CDR3 DNA is retained, 51 bases long and in frame from the first base. Trimming takes 1 base from V and 0 bases from J, and the germline ends sit 10 bases apart. The germline V gene encodes CDR1 SNHLY and CDR2 FYNNEI. TCRbeta CDR3 regions were amplified from genomic DNA using the immunoSEQ Assay, a bias-controlled multiplex PCR. The source study handled its data this way. Nucleated cell counts per sample were estimated from amplification of reference gene primers within the assay. To quantify the absolute abundance of each unique TCRbeta CDR3 rearrangement, sequence reads were collapsed and filtered. For each sample, productive Simpson clonality was calculated as the square root of Simpson's diversity index over productive rearrangements. Imported from immuneACCESS, the table was reduced by TCRdb to in-frame sequences with V and J called. These copies leave out some clones; in studies compared against another copy, an unresolved V gene accounts for under half, and the cause of the remainder is not known. V, J and clone size are those of that table, while D and trimming were read from the DNA. In all, the sample holds approximately 330,000 clones, and roughly 87% of those were seen once. Jointly, the top ten make up approximately 9.4% of the sample.

Sequencing was performed on peripheral blood. The V and J segments used are TRBV2 and TRBJ2-6, and TRBD1 may be the D gene, going by 5 matching bases. This sequence was found in a man younger than 40 with COVID-19, enrolled during active disease. The nucleotides read TGTGCCAGCAGTGAAGTTACAGGATCCTCTGGGGCCAACGTCCTGACTTTC. This gives the protein CASSEVTGSSGANVLTF.